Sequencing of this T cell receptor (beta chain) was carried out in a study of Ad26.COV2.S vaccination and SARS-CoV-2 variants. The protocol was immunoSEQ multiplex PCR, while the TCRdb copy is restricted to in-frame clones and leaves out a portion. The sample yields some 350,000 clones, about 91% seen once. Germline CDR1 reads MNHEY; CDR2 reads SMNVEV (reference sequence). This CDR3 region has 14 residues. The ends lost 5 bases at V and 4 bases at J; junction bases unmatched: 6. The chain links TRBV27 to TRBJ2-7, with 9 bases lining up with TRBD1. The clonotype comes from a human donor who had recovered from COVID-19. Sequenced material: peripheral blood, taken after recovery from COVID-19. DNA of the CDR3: TGTGCCAGCAGTCCCGGGACAGGGATGTACGAGCAGTACTTC. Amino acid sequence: CASSPGTGMYEQYF.